This T cell receptor (beta chain) was recorded in a study of cytomegalovirus exposure and HLA in healthy donors. Study-level information: HLA-typed donors were the source of approximately 88 million unique TCRs, which an early data release held.

The study ran its PCR with 60 Vbeta and 13 Jbeta primers. Produced via immunoSEQ multiplex PCR; TCRdb's table is partial and in-frame only. In the table there are some 120,000 clones, around 64% of which are singletons. Study findings and constraints: Later analysis reportedly placed an Asian-associated ancestry cluster below the roughly 680-donor mean in N-insertions. TCR beta sequences reportedly predicted most subjects' HLA-A and HLA-B alleles accurately. Within an earlier analysis, most TCR beta V segments proved productive either about 87% or about 30% of the time.

About this clone itself: The target antigen is unknown.

V dropped 5 bases and J dropped 8; count of bases not matched to a gene: 7. The CDR3 is 15 amino acids. Germline loops: CDR1 SGHTA, CDR2 FQGNSA. The J gene is TRBJ2-1, the V gene TRBV7-2; 12 bases are a match to TRBD2. The material sequenced was PBMCs. This sequence originates from a man younger than 40 in good health and CMV-seropositive. CDR3 DNA sequence: TGTGCCAGCAGCCGAGGACTAGCGGGACAGGATGAGCAGTTCTTC. It is translated as CASSRGLAGQDEQFF.